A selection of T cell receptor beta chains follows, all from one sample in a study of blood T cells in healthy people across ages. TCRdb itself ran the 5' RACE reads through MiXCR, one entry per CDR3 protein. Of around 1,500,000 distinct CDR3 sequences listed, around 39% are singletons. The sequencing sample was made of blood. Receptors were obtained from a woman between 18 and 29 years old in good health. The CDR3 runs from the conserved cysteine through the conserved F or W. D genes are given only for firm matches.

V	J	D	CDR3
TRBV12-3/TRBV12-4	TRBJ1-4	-	CASSSGGKLFF
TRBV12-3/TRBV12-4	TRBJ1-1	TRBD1	CASRGTDRWGTEAFF
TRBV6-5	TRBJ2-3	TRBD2	CASRKEAGDSDTQYF
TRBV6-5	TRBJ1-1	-	CASTPARASGPEAFF
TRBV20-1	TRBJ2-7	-	CSAETTWGSYEQYF
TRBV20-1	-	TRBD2	CSARAGAGAVETQYF
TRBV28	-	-	CASSLWTPGETQYF
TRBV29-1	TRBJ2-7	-	CSAIRGSYEQYF
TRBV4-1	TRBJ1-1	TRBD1	CASSQERAGGTPEAFF
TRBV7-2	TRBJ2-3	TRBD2	CASSLGTSGRQAQYF
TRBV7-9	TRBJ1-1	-	CASSLVVGGRKQAFF
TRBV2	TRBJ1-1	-	CASSEVATEAFF
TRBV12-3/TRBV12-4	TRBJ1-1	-	CASIRSAGPGTEAFF
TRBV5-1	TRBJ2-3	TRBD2	CASSPQGLAGYSTDTQYF
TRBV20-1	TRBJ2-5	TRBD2	CSAREGTSGLETQYF
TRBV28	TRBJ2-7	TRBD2	CASRWTSGGYEQYF
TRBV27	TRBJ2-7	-	CASSLGPGNEQYF
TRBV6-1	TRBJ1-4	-	CASGGAVTNEKLFF
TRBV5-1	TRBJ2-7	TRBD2	CASRGLAGEGNTYEQYF
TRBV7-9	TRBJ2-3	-	CASSLRKGGADTQYF
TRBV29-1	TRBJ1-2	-	CSGNQLGNYGYTF
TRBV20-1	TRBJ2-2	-	CSASLIAGPNTGELFF
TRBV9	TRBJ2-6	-	CASSPSDRRGPSGANVPTF
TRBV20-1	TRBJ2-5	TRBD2	CSARVTSGRQETQYF
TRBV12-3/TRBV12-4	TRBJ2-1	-	CASSLWQGDEQFF
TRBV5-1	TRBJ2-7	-	CASSFPGQEGDEQYF
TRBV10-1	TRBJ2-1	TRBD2	CANNGSGRAFGQFF
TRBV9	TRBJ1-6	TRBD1	CASSVLDRVNSPLHF
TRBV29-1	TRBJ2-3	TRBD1	CSVEAGGGTDTQYF
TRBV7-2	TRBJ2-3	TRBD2	CASSPGTSGATDTQYF
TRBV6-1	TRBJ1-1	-	CATPGGDTEAFF
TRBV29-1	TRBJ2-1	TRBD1	CSVETGTGFWQFF
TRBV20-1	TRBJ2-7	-	CSATRTGEINHEQYF
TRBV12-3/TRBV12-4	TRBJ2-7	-	CASSFVARGTYEQYF
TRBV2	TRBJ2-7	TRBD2	CASSDVLAGPYEQYF
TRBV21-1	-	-	CASSKTRTGADEQYF
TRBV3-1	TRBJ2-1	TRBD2	CASSRDRRGLAGKNEQFF
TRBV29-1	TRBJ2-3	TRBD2	CSVERLAGTDTQYF
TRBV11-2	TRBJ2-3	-	CASSWDSIDTQYF
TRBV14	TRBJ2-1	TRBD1	CASSGQVRGQQFF
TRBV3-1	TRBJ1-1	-	CASSDGYWGMNTEAFF
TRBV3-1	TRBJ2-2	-	CASSQAGELFF
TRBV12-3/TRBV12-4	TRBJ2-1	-	CASSFSQVEGEQFF